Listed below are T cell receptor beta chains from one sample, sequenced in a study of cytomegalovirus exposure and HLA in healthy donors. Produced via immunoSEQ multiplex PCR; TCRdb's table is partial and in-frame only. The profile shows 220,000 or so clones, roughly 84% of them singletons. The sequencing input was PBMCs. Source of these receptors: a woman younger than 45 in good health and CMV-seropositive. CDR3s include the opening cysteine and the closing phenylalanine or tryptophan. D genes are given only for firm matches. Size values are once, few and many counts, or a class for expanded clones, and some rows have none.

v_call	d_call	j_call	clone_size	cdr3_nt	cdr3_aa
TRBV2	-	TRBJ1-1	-	TGTGCCAGCACCGCGACAGGAAAGACTGAAGCTTTCTTT	CASTATGKTEAFF
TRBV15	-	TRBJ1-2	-	TGTGCCACCAGCAGAGAGGGAAGGGCTAGCTACACCTTC	CATSREGRASYTF
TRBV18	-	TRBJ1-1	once	TGTGCCAGCTCACCACTGGTCAACACTGAAGCTTTCTTT	CASSPLVNTEAFF
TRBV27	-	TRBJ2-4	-	TGTGCCAGCACCCAGGCGGGCTCGAACATTCAGTACTTC	CASTQAGSNIQYF
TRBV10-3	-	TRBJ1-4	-	TGTGCCATCAGTGAGTCGGGGGAGACCGGGGACGGTCGGCATGAAAAACTGTTTTTT	CAISESGETGDGRHEKLFF
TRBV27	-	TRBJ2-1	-	TGTGCCAGCAGTTTCCTCGACAGGTATGAGCAGTTCTTC	CASSFLDRYEQFF
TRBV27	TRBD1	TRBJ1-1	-	TGTGCCAGCAGTTCAACAGGGGTAGGTACTGAAGCTTTCTTT	CASSSTGVGTEAFF
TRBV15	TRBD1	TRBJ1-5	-	TGTGCCACCAGCAGCGGGACAGCGCCATCTGCCCAGCATTTT	CATSSGTAPSAQHF
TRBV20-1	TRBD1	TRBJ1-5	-	TGCAGTGCTAACAGGGGAATCCAGCATTTT	CSANRGIQHF
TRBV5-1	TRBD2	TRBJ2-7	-	TGCGCCAGCAGCCGGACTAGCGCAGACTACGAGCAGTACTTC	CASSRTSADYEQYF
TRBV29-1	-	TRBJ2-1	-	TGCAGCGTTGAGGCGCCGTTCGACAATGAGCAGTTCTTC	CSVEAPFDNEQFF
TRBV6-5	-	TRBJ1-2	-	TGTGCCAGCAGCTCCGGACAAGGACGATTCTACACCTTC	CASSSGQGRFYTF
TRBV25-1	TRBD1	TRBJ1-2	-	TGTGCCAGCAGTGACGGGACAGAACCGCTTAACTATGGCTACACCTTC	CASSDGTEPLNYGYTF
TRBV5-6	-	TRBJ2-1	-	TGTGCCAGCAGCTTGGAGGGGAGCTCCTACAATGAGCAGTTCTTC	CASSLEGSSYNEQFF
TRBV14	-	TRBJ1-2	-	TGTGCCAGCAGCCGAGCGACAGATAACTATGGCTACACCTTC	CASSRATDNYGYTF
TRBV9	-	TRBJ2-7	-	TGTGCCAGCAGCGTAGCCGGGCCATCCTACGAGCAGTACTTC	CASSVAGPSYEQYF
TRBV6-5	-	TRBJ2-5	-	TGTGCCAGCAGAAGCGACTTCCAAGAGACCCAGTACTTC	CASRSDFQETQYF
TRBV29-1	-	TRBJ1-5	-	TGCAGCGTCGTGGACACCGCGAAAGGTCAGCCCCAGCATTTT	CSVVDTAKGQPQHF
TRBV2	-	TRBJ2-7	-	TGTGCCAGCATTCGGGGGACAAACTACGAGCAGTACTTC	CASIRGTNYEQYF
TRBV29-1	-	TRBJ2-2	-	TGCAGCGTCGTTACTCCCTTCGCCGGGGAGCTGTTTTTT	CSVVTPFAGELFF
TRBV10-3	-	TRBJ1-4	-	TGTGCCATCAGTGAGGGCCAGGGGAATGAAAAACTGTTTTTT	CAISEGQGNEKLFF
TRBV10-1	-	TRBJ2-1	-	TGCGCCAGCAGTGATGCGGGGAGTGAGCAGTTCTTC	CASSDAGSEQFF
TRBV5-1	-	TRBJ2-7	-	TGCGCCAGCAGCTTGGTACGGGACATGACCTACGAGCAGTACTTC	CASSLVRDMTYEQYF
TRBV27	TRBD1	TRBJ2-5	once	TGTGCCAGCAGTCAGGGGACAGGTAACCAAGAGACCCAGTACTTC	CASSQGTGNQETQYF
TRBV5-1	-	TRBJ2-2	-	TGCGCCAGCAGCTTGACGTTGGCTGGTGGGGCCGGGGAGCTGTTTTTT	CASSLTLAGGAGELFF
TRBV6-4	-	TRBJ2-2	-	TGTGCCAGCAGTGAAGGAACCACAACCGGGGAGCTGTTTTTT	CASSEGTTTGELFF
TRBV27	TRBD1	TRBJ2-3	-	TGTGCCAGCAGGGGGGCCCGGGACAGGGGCACAGATACGCAGTATTTT	CASRGARDRGTDTQYF
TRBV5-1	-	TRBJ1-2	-	TGCGCCAGCAGCTTCCACTGGGACACCGGGGGCTATGGCTACACCTTC	CASSFHWDTGGYGYTF
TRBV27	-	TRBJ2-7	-	TGTGCCAGCAGTTCACCGCCTCATCCCTTAGGATACTACGAGCAGTACTTC	CASSSPPHPLGYYEQYF
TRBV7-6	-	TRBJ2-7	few	TGTGCCAGCAGCTTAAAGCCGGACGAGCAGTACTTC	CASSLKPDEQYF
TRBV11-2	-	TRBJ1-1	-	TGTGCCAGCAGCCCACCAAGGGATGGCGCTTTCTTT	CASSPPRDGAFF
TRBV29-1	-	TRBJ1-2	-	TGCAGCGTTGGAGGAGGCCTAGCCTATGGCTACACCTTC	CSVGGGLAYGYTF
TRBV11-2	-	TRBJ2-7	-	TGTGCCAGCAGCTTAGGTTACACTAGCTCCTACGAGCAGTACTTC	CASSLGYTSSYEQYF
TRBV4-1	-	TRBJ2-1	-	TGCGCCAGCAGCCAAGGGGTGCGGAATAAGGATGAGCAGTTCTTC	CASSQGVRNKDEQFF
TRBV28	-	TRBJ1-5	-	TGTGCCAGCAGGCGTCTTGGGGGCGGCCAGCCCCAGCATTTT	CASRRLGGGQPQHF
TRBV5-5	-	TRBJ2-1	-	TGTGCCAGCAGCTTGGGGCCGACAGGACTTGACAATGAGCAGTTCTTC	CASSLGPTGLDNEQFF
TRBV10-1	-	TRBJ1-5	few	TGCGCCAGCAGTGATCAAGGGGATCAGCCCCAGCATTTT	CASSDQGDQPQHF
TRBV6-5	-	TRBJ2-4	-	TGTGCCAGCAGTTACTCGAGGTTAGAACGGGTTCAGTACTTC	CASSYSRLERVQYF
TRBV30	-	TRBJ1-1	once	TGTGCCCGTAGAGCTACTCAGAACACTGAAGCTTTCTTT	CARRATQNTEAFF
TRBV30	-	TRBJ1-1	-	TGTGCCTGCATGAGGTACCCCACTGAAGCTTTCTTT	CACMRYPTEAFF
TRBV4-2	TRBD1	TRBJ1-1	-	TGTGCCAGCAGCCAAGAAGGGCAGGGGGCCGGGGTGAACACTGAAGCTTTCTTT	CASSQEGQGAGVNTEAFF
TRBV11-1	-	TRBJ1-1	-	TGTGCCAGCAGCCTAACTACCGGGACATTTATGAACACTGAAGCTTTCTTT	CASSLTTGTFMNTEAFF
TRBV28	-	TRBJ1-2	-	TGTGCCAGCACCTCGAAACGGAAGAACTATGGCTACACCTTC	CASTSKRKNYGYTF
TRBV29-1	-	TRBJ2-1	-	TGCAGCGTTGAAGGGGGAGACTCCTTCTACGAGCAGTTCTTC	CSVEGGDSFYEQFF
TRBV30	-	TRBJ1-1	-	TGTGCCTGGGTTCAGTCGGCTGAAGCTTTCTTT	CAWVQSAEAFF
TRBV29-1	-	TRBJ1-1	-	TGCAGCGTTGGCTATATGTCTTTCTTT	CSVGYMSFF
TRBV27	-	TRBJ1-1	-	TGTGCCAGCAGTCTACTTCCCCCTGGTACTGAAGCTTTCTTT	CASSLLPPGTEAFF
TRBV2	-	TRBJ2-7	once	TGTGCCAGCAAGATAAGCGGAGGGGGGACCTACGAGCAGTACTTC	CASKISGGGTYEQYF
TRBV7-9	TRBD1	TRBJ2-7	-	TGTGCCAGCAGCCCCCAGACAGGGGGCACCTACGAGCAGTACTTC	CASSPQTGGTYEQYF
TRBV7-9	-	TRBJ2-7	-	TGTGCCAGCAGCTTGGGCGGGATAGTGGGTTCGGAGCAGTACTTC	CASSLGGIVGSEQYF
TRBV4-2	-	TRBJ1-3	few	TGTGCCAGCAGCTTCCAGGCCGGGACGGAAGGAAACACCATATATTTT	CASSFQAGTEGNTIYF
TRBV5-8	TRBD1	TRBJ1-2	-	TGTGCCAGCAGCTGGAGGCTTAGGACAGGGGATGGCTACACCTTC	CASSWRLRTGDGYTF
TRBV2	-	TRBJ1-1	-	TGTGCCAGCGGGGGACAATCGAACACTGAAGCTTTCTTT	CASGGQSNTEAFF
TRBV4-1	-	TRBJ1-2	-	TGCGCCAGCAGCCAAGGTCAAGGGATCGATGGCTACACCTTC	CASSQGQGIDGYTF
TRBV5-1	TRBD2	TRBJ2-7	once	TGCGCCAGCAGCCTGAGACTAGCGGACTATTACGAGCAGTACTTC	CASSLRLADYYEQYF
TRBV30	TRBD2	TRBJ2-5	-	TGTGCCTGGAATCGCGGGGGTTCGGGAGAGACCCAGTACTTC	CAWNRGGSGETQYF
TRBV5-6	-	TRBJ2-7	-	TGTGCCAGCCGCCTTTGGTCAGGAACCTACGAGCAGTACTTC	CASRLWSGTYEQYF
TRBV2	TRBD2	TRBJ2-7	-	TGTGCCAGCAGCGGTGATTTGCGGGAGGTTTACGAGCAGTACTTC	CASSGDLREVYEQYF
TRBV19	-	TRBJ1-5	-	TGTGCCAGTAGTAGATCCGGCAGTCCTAGCAATCAGCCCCAGCATTTT	CASSRSGSPSNQPQHF
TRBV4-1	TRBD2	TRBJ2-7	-	TGCGCCAGCAGCCAACAGGGACTAGCGGGAGGTTACGAGCAGTACTTC	CASSQQGLAGGYEQYF